What follows are 11 T cell receptor beta chains derived from one specimen sequenced in a study of blood T cells in healthy people across ages. Then a second PCR, running roughly 7 to 12 cycles, was carried out with a sample-barcoded 5' primer and a J-beta primer mix. One entry per CDR3 protein results from TCRdb running MiXCR on the 5' RACE reads. The data contain about 670,000 distinct CDR3 sequences, roughly half of them singletons. Sequenced material: blood. These receptor sequences come from a woman aged 80 or over in good health.

This clonotype has more than one count but fewer than ten. The J gene is TRBJ2-2, the V gene TRBV9; D possibly corresponds to TRBD2 (6 bases). This CDR3 region has 14 residues. Between the trimmed V and J ends, which lost 3 bases and 5 bases, there was a span of 11 bases. CDR1 is SGDLS and CDR2 is YYNGEE in the germline V gene. CDR3 sequence (DNA): TGTGCCAGCAGCGGCGGTGGAGGGACCGGGGAGCTGTTTTTT. Translated, it gives CASSGGGGTGELFF.

This clonotype has a count of ten or more. The rearrangement links TRBV15 to TRBJ2-3; TRBD1 might be the D (6 bases). The CDR3 loop spans 16 amino acids. The V end lost 3 bases, the J end lost 5 bases, and 18 bases lay between the germline ends. Germline-derived CDR1 and CDR2 are LNHNV and YYDKDF (reference sequence). The CDR3 is CATSSLRDKARDTQYF. The CDR3 nucleotides are TGTGCCACCAGCAGCCTCCGGGACAAGGCACGAGATACGCAGTATTTT. The full variable domain, rest sourced from reference TRBV15 and TRBJ2-3, is DAMVIQNPRYQVTQFGKPVTLSCSQTLNHNVMYWYQQKSSQAPKLLFHYYDKDFNNEADTPDNFQSRRPNTSFCFLDIRSPGLGDTAMYLCATSSLRDKARDTQYFGPGTRLTVL.

V and J are TRBV7-8 and TRBJ2-1; D gene unclear. The V end lost 5 bases, the J end lost 10 bases, and 15 bases lay between the germline ends. The germline CDR1 and CDR2 sequences are SGHVS and FQNEAQ. The CDR3 runs 13 residues. CDR3 nucleotides: TGTGCCAGCAGCGTAGTGGAGTCAGGAGAGCAGTTCTTC. Translated: CASSVVESGEQFF. Combining the CDR3 with reference TRBV7-8 and TRBJ2-1 gives the whole variable domain GAGVSQSPRYKVAKRGQDVALRCDPISGHVSLFWYQQALGQGPEFLTYFQNEAQLDKSGLPSDRFFAERPEGSVSTLKIQRTQQEDSAVYLCASSVVESGEQFFGPGTRLTVL.

The V and J genes are TRBV25-1 and TRBJ1-5; TRBD1 is a possible D gene (5 bases). The CDR3 has 12 residues. Trimming removed 3 bases from V and 7 bases from J, with 7 bases in between. Germline V gives CDR1 MGHDK, CDR2 SYGVNS. CDR3 residues: CASSDGGQPQHF. The CDR3 region has the DNA TGTGCCAGCAGTGACGGGGGGCAGCCCCAGCATTTT.

In its sample, this clonotype was seen a few times. V gene TRBV29-1 combines with J gene TRBJ2-5; weak D call: TRBD2 (6 bases). V lost 3 bases and J lost 5, with 10 bases in between. CDR1 is SQVTM, CDR2 ANQGSEA, per germline. The CDR3 is 12 amino acids. The CDR3 DNA reads as TGCAGCGTTGAGGGGGGACGTGAGACCCAGTACTTC. Amino acids: CSVEGGRETQYF.

The V and J genes are TRBV29-1 and TRBJ2-5, with D perhaps given as TRBD1 or TRBD2 (5 bases each). The CDR3 runs 12 residues. Germline values: CDR1 SQVTM, CDR2 ANQGSEA. Trimming left V 4 bases short and J 5 bases short, with 11 bases between. The CDR3: CSVGGVLETQYF. CDR3 nucleotides: TGCAGCGTTGGAGGGGTTCTGGAGACCCAGTACTTC.

This clonotype has a count of ten or more. The V and J genes are TRBV28 and TRBJ2-6; possible D gene TRBD2, 5 bases. Germline V lookup: CDR1 MDHEN, CDR2 SYDVKM. CDR3 size: 16 residues. Trimming left V 5 bases short and J 3 bases short, with 14 bases between. DNA for the CDR3: TGTGCCAGCAGTCTAACGGGGTTGGATGGGGCCAACGTCCTGACTTTC. Its protein is CASSLTGLDGANVLTF.

This clonotype was counted many times. V is TRBV3-1 and J is TRBJ2-7, with a tentative D call TRBD1 (6 bases). The CDR3 loop spans 16 amino acids. CDR1 LGHDT and CDR2 YNNKEL come from the germline V gene (reference sequence). The V and J ends lost 3 bases and 4 bases respectively, with 19 bases between them. In DNA form, the CDR3 reads TGTGCCAGCAGCCAGTTTAAGCTTGGCAGGGGTTACGAGCAGTACTTC. It specifies CASSQFKLGRGYEQYF.

Comment on this clonotype: One base away lies a much larger clone, so this may be a sequencing read error. The rearrangement links TRBV20-1 to TRBJ2-1; 11 bases align to TRBD1. Per germline, CDR1 DFQATT and CDR2 SNEGSKA (reference sequence). CDR3 size: 14 residues. CDR3 loop: CSAQGTGGYKEQFF. In DNA form, the CDR3 reads TGCAGTGCCCAAGGGACAGGGGGTTACAAGGAGCAGTTCTTC.

The gene calls are TRBV6-6 and TRBJ2-1; D possibly matches TRBD1 or TRBD2 (5 bases each). The germline V gene encodes CDR1 MNHNY and CDR2 SVGAGI (reference sequence). CDR3 size: 14 residues. V lost 8 bases, J lost 0 bases, and 11 bases lay in between. The chain's CDR3 is CASEGQGSYNEQFF. CDR3 coding DNA: TGTGCCAGCGAGGGTCAGGGCTCCTACAATGAGCAGTTCTTC.

This sequence joins TRBV10-3 and TRBJ2-7; D is ambiguous. CDR1 and CDR2 (germline): ENHRY, SYGVKD. This CDR3 contains 15 residues. V was pared by 0 bases and J by 1 base, with 10 bases between. The CDR3 DNA is TGTGCCATCAGTGAGTCGTTCGCAGAATCCTACGAGCAGTACTTC. Its translation: CAISESFAESYEQYF.